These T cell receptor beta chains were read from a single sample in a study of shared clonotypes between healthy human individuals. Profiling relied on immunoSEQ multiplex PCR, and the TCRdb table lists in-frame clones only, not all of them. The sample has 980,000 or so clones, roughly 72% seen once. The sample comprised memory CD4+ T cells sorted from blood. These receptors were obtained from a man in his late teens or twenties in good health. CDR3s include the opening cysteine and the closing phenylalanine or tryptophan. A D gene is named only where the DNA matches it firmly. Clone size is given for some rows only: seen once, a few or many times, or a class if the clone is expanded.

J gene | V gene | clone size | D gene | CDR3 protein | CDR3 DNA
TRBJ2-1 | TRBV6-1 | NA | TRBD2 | CASSGSGRVSYNEQFF | TGTGCCAGCAGTGGCAGCGGGAGGGTTTCCTACAATGAGCAGTTCTTC
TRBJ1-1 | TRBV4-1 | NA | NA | CASSQGPMNTEAFF | TGCGCCAGCAGCCAAGGCCCCATGAACACTGAAGCTTTCTTT
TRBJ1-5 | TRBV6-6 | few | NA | CASSAPHDSDQPQHF | TGTGCCAGCAGTGCCCCCCACGATTCGGATCAGCCCCAGCATTTT
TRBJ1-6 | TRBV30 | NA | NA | CAWSEGTNSPPHF | TGTGCCTGGAGTGAGGGGACCAATTCACCCCCCCACTTT
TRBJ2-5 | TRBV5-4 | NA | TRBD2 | CASSSLNLAGAGAQYF | TGTGCCAGCAGCTCCCTAAACTTAGCGGGAGCGGGGGCCCAGTACTTC
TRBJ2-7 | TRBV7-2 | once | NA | CASSLDDSPPYEQYF | TGTGCCAGCAGCTTAGATGACTCGCCACCCTACGAGCAGTACTTC
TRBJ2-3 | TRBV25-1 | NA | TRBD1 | CASSEPHRGRPDTQYF | TGTGCCAGCAGTGAACCTCACAGGGGGCGCCCAGATACGCAGTATTTT
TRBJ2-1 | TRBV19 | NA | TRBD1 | CASSSQGIGEQFF | TGTGCCAGTAGCTCACAGGGGATCGGGGAGCAGTTCTTC
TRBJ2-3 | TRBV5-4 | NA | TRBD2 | CASSIKREGSTDTQYF | TGTGCCAGCAGCATAAAGCGGGAGGGGAGCACAGATACGCAGTATTTT
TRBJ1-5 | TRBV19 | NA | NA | CASTRLEGYNQPQHF | TGTGCCAGTACCCGACTCGAGGGATACAATCAGCCCCAGCATTTT
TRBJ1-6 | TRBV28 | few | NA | CASSLVQGEGSPLHF | TGTGCCAGCAGTTTGGTCCAGGGTGAAGGTTCACCCCTCCACTTT
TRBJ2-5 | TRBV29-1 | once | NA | CSVRDETQYF | TGCAGCGTGAGGGACGAGACCCAGTACTTC
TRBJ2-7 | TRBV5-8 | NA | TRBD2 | CASSRGLAFGQYF | TGTGCCAGCAGCCGCGGACTAGCGTTTGGGCAGTACTTC
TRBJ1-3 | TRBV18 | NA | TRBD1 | CASSPPGGTPNSGNTIYF | TGTGCCAGCTCACCCCCAGGGGGAACTCCTAACTCTGGAAACACCATATATTTT
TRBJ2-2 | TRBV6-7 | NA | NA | CASKKSSQDNTGELFF | TGTGCCAGCAAAAAAAGCTCACAGGATAACACCGGGGAGCTGTTTTTT
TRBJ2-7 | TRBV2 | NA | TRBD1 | CASSRGGVAYEQYF | TGTGCCAGCAGTAGAGGGGGCGTCGCTTACGAGCAGTACTTC
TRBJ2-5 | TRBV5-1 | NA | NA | CASSFFFGLDGGETQYF | TGCGCCAGCAGCTTTTTCTTCGGATTAGACGGGGGAGAGACCCAGTACTTC
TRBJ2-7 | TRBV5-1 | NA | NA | CASSLTASYEQYF | TGCGCCAGCAGCTTGACAGCCTCCTACGAGCAGTACTTC
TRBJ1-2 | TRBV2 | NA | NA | CASSELGREKSGYTF | TGTGCCAGCAGTGAACTGGGCAGGGAGAAGAGTGGCTACACCTTC
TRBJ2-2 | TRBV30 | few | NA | CAWVTGIETGELFF | TGTGCCTGGGTAACAGGGATTGAGACCGGGGAGCTGTTTTTT
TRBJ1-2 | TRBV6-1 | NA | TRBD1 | CASNGDRVVYTF | TGTGCCAGCAACGGGGACAGGGTAGTCTACACCTTC
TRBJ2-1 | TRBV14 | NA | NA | CASSQLRSSYNEQFF | TGTGCCAGCAGCCAACTGCGGAGCTCCTACAATGAGCAGTTCTTC
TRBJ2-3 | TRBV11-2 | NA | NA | CASSFLDTQYF | TGTGCCAGCAGCTTCCTAGATACGCAGTATTTT
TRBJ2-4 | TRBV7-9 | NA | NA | CASSPDPGRTPLAKNIQYF | TGTGCCAGCAGCCCTGACCCGGGACGGACACCTCTAGCCAAAAACATTCAGTACTTC
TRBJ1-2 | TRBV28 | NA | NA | CASTTGTPNYGYTF | TGTGCCAGCACCACCGGGACCCCTAACTATGGCTACACCTTC
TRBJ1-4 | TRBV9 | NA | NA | CASSFSATNEKLFF | TGTGCCAGCAGCTTCAGTGCAACTAATGAAAAACTGTTTTTT
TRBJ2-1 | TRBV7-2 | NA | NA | CASSLVVAVRNEQFF | TGTGCCAGCAGCTTAGTGGTAGCCGTCCGGAATGAGCAGTTCTTC
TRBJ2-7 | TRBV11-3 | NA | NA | CASSLGPGYEQYF | TGTGCCAGCAGCCTAGGGCCCGGGTACGAGCAGTACTTC
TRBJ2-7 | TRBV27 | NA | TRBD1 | CASSSRDRGLGFNYEQYF | TGTGCCAGCAGTTCTAGGGACAGGGGATTGGGCTTCAATTACGAGCAGTACTTC
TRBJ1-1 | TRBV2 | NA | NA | CASSFRGGNTEAFF | TGTGCCAGCAGTTTTAGGGGAGGGAACACTGAAGCTTTCTTT
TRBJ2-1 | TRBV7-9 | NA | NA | CASSSLGQRGDEQFF | TGTGCCAGCAGCTCTCTGGGACAGAGGGGGGATGAGCAGTTCTTC